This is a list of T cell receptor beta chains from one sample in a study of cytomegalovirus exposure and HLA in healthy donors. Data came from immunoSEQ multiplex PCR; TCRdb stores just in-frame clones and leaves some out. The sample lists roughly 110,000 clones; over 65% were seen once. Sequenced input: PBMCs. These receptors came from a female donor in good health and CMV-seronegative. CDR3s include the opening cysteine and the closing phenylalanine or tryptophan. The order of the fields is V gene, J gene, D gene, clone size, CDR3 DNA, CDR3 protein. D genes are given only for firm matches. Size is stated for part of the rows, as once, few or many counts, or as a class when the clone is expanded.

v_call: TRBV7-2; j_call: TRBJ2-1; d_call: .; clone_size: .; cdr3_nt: TGTGCCAGCAGCTTCAGTGGGGGGTTTTCGAGCTCCTACAATGAGCAGTTCTTC; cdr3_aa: CASSFSGGFSSSYNEQFF
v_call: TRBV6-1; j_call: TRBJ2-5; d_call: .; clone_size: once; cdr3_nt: TGTGCCAGCAGATTGACTCGGAGAGAGACCCAGTACTTC; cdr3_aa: CASRLTRRETQYF
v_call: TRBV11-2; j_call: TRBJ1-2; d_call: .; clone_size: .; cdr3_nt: TGTGCCAGCAGCTTAGTAGCGGGGGATGGCCTATTTGGCTACACCTTC; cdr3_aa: CASSLVAGDGLFGYTF
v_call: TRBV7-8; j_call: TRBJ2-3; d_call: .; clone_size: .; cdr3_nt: TGTGCCAGCAGCTTATCTGGCGGAATACCCTCCCACACAGATACGCAGTATTTT; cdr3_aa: CASSLSGGIPSHTDTQYF
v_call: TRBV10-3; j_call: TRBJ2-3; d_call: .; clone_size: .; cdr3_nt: TGTGCCATCATTCGTTACCCGGGACTCCACACAGATACGCAGTATTTT; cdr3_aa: CAIIRYPGLHTDTQYF
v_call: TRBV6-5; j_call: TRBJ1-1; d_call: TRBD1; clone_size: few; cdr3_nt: TGTGCCAGCAGTTACTCGTTACAGGGGGGGACTGAAGCTTTCTTT; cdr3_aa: CASSYSLQGGTEAFF
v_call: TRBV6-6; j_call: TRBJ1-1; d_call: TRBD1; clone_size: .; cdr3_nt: TGTGCCAGCAGTCGACAGGGGGCTAGAGCTGAAGCTTTCTTT; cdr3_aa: CASSRQGARAEAFF
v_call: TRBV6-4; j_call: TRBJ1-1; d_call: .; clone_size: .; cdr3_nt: TGTGCCAGCAAAGTCCAGGTGGGGGGGACTGAAGCTTTCTTT; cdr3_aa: CASKVQVGGTEAFF
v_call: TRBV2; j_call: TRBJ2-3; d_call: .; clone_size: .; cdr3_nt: TGTGCCAGACAGGGTAGCAGAAACACAGATACGCAGTATTTT; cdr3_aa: CARQGSRNTDTQYF
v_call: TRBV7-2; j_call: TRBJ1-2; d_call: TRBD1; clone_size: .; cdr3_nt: TGTGCCAGCAGCTTAAACAGGGGAGATGGCTACACCTTC; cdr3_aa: CASSLNRGDGYTF
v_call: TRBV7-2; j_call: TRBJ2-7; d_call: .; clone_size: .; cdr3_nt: TGTGCCAGCAGCTTAGGGGGGGTACCCTCCTACGAGCAGTACTTC; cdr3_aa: CASSLGGVPSYEQYF
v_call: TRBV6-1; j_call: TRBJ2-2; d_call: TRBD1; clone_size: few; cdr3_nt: TGTGCCAGCAGTGGGATCAGGGGGCGAAACACCGGGGAGCTGTTTTTT; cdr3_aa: CASSGIRGRNTGELFF
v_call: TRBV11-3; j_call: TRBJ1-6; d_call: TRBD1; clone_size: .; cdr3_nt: TGTGCCAGCAGCTTACAGGGGGTACGGTCACCCCTCCACTTT; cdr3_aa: CASSLQGVRSPLHF
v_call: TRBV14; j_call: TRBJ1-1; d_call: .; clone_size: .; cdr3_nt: TGTGCCAGCAGCCAAGACGGGCCAGGGAGGGCTTTCTTT; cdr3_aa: CASSQDGPGRAFF
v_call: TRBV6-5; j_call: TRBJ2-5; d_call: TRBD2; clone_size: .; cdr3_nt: TGTGCCAGCATAGGGCTAGCGGGGGTACCAGAGACCCAGTACTTC; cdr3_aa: CASIGLAGVPETQYF
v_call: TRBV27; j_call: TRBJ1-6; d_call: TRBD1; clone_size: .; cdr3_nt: TGTGCCAGCAGTTTATCCGCCCACAGGGGACACTGGAGCTCCTATAATTCACCCCTCCACTTT; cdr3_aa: CASSLSAHRGHWSSYNSPLHF
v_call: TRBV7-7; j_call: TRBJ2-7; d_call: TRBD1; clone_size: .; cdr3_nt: TGTGCCAGCAGCCAGACAGGGATACAGCAGTACTTC; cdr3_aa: CASSQTGIQQYF
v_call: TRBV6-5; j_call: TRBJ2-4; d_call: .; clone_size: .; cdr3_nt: TGTGCCAGCAGTTCCCGGGGGAAGTTGTACATTCAGTACTTC; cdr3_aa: CASSSRGKLYIQYF
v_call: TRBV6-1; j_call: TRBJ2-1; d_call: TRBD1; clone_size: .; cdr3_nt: TGTGCCAGCAGTGTGGGACAGTCCTACAATGAGCAGTTCTTC; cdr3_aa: CASSVGQSYNEQFF
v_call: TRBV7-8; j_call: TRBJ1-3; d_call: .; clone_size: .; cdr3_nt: TGTGCCAGCAGCTTAGACAAGGGGAAACCCAGAAACACCATATATTTT; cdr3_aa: CASSLDKGKPRNTIYF
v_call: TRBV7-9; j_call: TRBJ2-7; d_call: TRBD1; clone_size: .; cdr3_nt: TGTGCCAGCAGCGGCACAGGGGTCCCCTACGAGCAGTACTTC; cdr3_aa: CASSGTGVPYEQYF
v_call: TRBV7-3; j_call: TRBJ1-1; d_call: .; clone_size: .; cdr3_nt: TGTGCCAGCAGCGGGGGGACGAACACTGAAGCTTTCTTT; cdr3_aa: CASSGGTNTEAFF
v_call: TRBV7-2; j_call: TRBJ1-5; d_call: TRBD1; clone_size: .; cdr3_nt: TGTGCCAGCAGCTTAGAGGGGACAGGGACCTGGCCCCAGCATTTT; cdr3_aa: CASSLEGTGTWPQHF
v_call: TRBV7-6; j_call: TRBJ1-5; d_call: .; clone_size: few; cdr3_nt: TGTGCCAGCAGCGTGGGGGCGGCGGGCAATCAGCCCCAGCATTTT; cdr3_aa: CASSVGAAGNQPQHF
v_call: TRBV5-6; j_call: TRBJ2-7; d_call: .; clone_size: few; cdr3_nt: TGTGCCAGCGCCTTCCTCCGGGACGAGCAGTACTTC; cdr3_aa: CASAFLRDEQYF
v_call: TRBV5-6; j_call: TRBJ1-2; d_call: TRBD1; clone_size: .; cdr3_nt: TGTGCCAGCAGCTTAAGACAGACAGGGGGAGGTGGCTACACCTTC; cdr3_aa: CASSLRQTGGGGYTF
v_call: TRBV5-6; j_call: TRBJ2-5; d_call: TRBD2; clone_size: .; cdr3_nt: TGTGCCAGCAGCTTGCTCGCTAGCGGGGGGCAAGAGACCCAGTACTTC; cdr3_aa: CASSLLASGGQETQYF
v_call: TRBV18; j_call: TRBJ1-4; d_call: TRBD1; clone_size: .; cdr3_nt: TGTGCCAGCTCAGCACGCAGGGGGCTAACTAATGAAAAACTGTTTTTT; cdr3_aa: CASSARRGLTNEKLFF
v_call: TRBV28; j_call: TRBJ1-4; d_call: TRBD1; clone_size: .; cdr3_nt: TGTGCCAGCAGCCTAACCGGGCACAGGGGGACGAAAAAACTGTTTTTT; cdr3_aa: CASSLTGHRGTKKLFF
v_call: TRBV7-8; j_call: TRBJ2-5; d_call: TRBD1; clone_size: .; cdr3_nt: TGTGCCAGCAGCTTAGGGCAACAGGGGGAGACCCAGTACTTC; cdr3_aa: CASSLGQQGETQYF
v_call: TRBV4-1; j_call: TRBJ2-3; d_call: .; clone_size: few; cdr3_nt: TGCGCCAGCAGCCACCGCCTGAGGGAGCTTACGCAGTATTTT; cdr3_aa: CASSHRLRELTQYF
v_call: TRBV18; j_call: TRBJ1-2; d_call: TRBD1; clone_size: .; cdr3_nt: TGTGCCAGCTCACCGGGACAGGACTATGGCTACACCTTC; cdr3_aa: CASSPGQDYGYTF
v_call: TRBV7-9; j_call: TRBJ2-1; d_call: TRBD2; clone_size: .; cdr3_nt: TGTGCCAGCAGCGGGACACTAGCGGGGGTCTCCTACAATGAGCAGTTCTTC; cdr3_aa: CASSGTLAGVSYNEQFF
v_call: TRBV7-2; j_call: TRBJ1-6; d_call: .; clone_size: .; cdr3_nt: TGTGCCAGCAGCCCTCAAGGGACAACGAATTCACCCCTCCACTTT; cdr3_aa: CASSPQGTTNSPLHF
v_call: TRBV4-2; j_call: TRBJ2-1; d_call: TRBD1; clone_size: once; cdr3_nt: TGTGCCAGCAGCCAAAGGGACAGGGATTATGAGCAGTTCTTC; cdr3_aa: CASSQRDRDYEQFF
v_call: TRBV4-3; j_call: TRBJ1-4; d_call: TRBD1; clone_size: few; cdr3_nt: TGCGCCAGCAGCCGAAAAAGACAGGGGCTGACTAATGAAAAACTGTTTTTT; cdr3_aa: CASSRKRQGLTNEKLFF
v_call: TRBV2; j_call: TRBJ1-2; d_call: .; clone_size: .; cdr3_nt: TGTGCCAGCAGTGACGGGACTGAGTATGGCTACACCTTC; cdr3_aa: CASSDGTEYGYTF
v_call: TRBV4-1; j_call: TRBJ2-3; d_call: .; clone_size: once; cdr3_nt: TGCGCCAGCAGCCCCCAGCGGAGTTGGACAGATACGCAGTATTTT; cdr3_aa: CASSPQRSWTDTQYF
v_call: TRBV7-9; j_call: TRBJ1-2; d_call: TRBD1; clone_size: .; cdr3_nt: TGTGCCAGCAGTCGGACAGGGGGCGACCGTGGAGGCTACACCTTC; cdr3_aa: CASSRTGGDRGGYTF
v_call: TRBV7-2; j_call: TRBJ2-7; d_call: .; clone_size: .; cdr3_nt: TGTGCCAGCAGCTTAGACAGCTCCTACGAGCAGTACTTC; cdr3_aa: CASSLDSSYEQYF
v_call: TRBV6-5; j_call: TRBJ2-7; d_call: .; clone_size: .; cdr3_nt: TGTGCCAGCAGGAGGACATCTGGCTACGAGCAGTACTTC; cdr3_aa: CASRRTSGYEQYF
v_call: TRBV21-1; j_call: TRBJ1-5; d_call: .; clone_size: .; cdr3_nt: TGTGCCAGCAGCCGGTGGTCACAGCTGAACCAGCCCCAGCATTTT; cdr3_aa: CASSRWSQLNQPQHF
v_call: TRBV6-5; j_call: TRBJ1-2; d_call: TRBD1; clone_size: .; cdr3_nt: TGTGCCAGCAGTTACTCCTACGGGACAGGGGACGGCTACACCTTC; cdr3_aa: CASSYSYGTGDGYTF
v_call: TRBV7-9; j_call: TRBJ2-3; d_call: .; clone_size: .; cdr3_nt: TGTGCCAGCAGCCCAGAAACCGATACGCAGTATTTT; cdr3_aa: CASSPETDTQYF
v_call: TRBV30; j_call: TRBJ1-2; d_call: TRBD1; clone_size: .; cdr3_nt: TGTGCCTCAGACAGGGGATATGGCTACACCTTC; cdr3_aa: CASDRGYGYTF
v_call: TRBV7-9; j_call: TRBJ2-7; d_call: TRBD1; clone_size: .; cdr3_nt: TGTGCCAGCAGCTCGAACTCCGGGACAGCTTACGATGGGCAGTACTTC; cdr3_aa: CASSSNSGTAYDGQYF
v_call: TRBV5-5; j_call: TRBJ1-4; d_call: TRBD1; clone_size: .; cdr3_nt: TGTGCCAGCAGCTTAGGTCCGGGACAGGGGGATGAAAAACTGTTTTTT; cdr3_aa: CASSLGPGQGDEKLFF
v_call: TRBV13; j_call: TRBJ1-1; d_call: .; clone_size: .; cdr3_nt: TGTGCCAGCACCATACAGGGTGCCCACACTGAAGCTTTCTTT; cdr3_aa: CASTIQGAHTEAFF
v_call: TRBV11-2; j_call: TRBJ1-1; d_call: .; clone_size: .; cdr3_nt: TGTGCCAGCAGACGAAATGGGGCCACTGAAGCTTTCTTT; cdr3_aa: CASRRNGATEAFF
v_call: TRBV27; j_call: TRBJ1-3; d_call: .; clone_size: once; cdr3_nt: TGTGCCAGGGGGGAAGGCCCCGGCCAGGACTACGGAAACACCATATATTTT; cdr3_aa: CARGEGPGQDYGNTIYF
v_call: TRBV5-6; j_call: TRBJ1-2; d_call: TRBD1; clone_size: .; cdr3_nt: TGTGCCAGCAGCTTTTCAACAGGGGCTGGCACCTTC; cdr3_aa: CASSFSTGAGTF
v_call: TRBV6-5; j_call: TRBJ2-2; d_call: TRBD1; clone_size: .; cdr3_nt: TGTGCCAGCAGTACCCGGACAGGATACACCGGGGAGCTGTTTTTT; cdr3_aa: CASSTRTGYTGELFF
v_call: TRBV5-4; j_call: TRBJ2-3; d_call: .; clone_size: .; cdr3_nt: TGTGCCAGCAGATCCGAGGCTGGACAGCCCACAGATACGCAGTATTTT; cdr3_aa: CASRSEAGQPTDTQYF